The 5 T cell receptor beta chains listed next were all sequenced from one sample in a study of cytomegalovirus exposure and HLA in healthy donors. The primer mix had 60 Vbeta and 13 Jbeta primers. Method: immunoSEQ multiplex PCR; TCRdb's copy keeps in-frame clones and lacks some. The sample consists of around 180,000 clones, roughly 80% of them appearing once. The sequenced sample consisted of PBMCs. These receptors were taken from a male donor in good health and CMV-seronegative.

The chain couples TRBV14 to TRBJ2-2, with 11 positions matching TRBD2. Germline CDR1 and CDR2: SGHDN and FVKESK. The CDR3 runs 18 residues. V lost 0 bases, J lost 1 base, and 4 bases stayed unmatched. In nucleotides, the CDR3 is TGTGCCAGCAGCCAAGATCTAGCGGGGGGCCTGAACACCGGGGAGCTGTTTTTT. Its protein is CASSQDLAGGLNTGELFF. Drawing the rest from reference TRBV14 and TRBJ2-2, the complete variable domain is EAGVTQFPSHSVIEKGQTVTLRCDPISGHDNLYWYRRVMGKEIKFLLHFVKESKQDESGMPNNRFLAERTGGTYSTLKVQPAELEDSGVYFCASSQDLAGGLNTGELFFGEGSRLTVL.

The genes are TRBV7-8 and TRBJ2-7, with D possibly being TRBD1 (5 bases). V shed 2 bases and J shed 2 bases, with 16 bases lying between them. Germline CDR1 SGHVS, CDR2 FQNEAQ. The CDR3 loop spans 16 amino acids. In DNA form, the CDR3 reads TGTGCCAGCAGCTTAAGGGGCGTCAGGGCTACCTACGAGCAGTACTTC. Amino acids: CASSLRGVRATYEQYF.

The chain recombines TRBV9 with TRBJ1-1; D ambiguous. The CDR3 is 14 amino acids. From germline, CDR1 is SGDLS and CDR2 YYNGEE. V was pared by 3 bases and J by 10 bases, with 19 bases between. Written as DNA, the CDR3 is TGTGCCAGCAGCGGAGAGGGAGCCCCGAGCGGAGCTTTCTTT. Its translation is CASSGEGAPSGAFF.

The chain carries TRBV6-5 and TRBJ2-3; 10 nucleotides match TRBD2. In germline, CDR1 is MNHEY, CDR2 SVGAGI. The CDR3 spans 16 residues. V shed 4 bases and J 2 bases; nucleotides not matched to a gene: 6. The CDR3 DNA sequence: TGTGCCAGCAGTTCCATGCTAGCGGGAGTCACAGATACGCAGTATTTT. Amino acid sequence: CASSSMLAGVTDTQYF.

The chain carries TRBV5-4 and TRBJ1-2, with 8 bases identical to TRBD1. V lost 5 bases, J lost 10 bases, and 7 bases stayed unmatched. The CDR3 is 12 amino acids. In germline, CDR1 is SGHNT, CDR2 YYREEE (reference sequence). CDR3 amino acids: CASRKSGGVYTF. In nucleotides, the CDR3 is TGTGCCAGCAGGAAATCAGGGGGCGTCTACACCTTC.